Each of the 13 T cell receptor beta chains below was sequenced from the same sample in a study of blood T cell repertoires in COVID-19. TCRdb's table, derived via immunoSEQ multiplex PCR, lists solely in-frame clones and lacks some. Of around 220,000 clones listed, about nine tenths are singletons. The sequenced sample was peripheral blood. The receptor set was obtained from a woman in her fifties or sixties with acute or convalescent COVID-19.

CDR3 protein: CASSAGPNKNIQYF. The CDR3 region has the DNA TGTGCCAGCAGCGCGGGACCAAACAAAAACATTCAGTACTTC. The rearrangement joins TRBV11-2 to TRBJ2-4; D may be TRBD2 (6 bases). This CDR3 comprises 14 residues. The ends were cut back, 5 bases at V and 3 bases at J, with 11 bases in the middle. Per germline, CDR1 SGHAT and CDR2 FQNNGV.

This clone occurred once. The chain is built from TRBV29-1 and TRBJ2-7; perhaps TRBD2 as D (5 bases). Trimming shortened V by 4 bases and J by 5 bases, and 9 bases separated the two germline ends. Germline loops: CDR1 SQVTM, CDR2 ANQGSEA. The CDR3 has 11 residues. The CDR3 bases are TGCAGCGTTGGGTTCGGGGACGAGCAGTACTTC. It encodes CSVGFGDEQYF.

The CDR3: CASSPGTVQETQYF. In DNA, the CDR3 is TGTGCCAGCAGTCCCGGGACAGTTCAAGAGACCCAGTACTTC. V gene TRBV28 combines with J gene TRBJ2-5; 7 bases are a match to TRBD1. This CDR3 region has 14 residues. The germline gives CDR1 MDHEN, CDR2 SYDVKM. Losses at the gene ends were 5 bases for V and 2 bases for J; bases not matched to a gene: 5. The full variable domain, completed using reference TRBV28 and TRBJ2-5, is DVKVTQSSRYLVKRTGEKVFLECVQDMDHENMFWYRQDPGLGLRLIYFSYDVKMKEKGDIPEGYSVSREKKERFSLILESASTNQTSMYLCASSPGTVQETQYFGPGTRLLVL.

This rearrangement joins TRBV25-1 to TRBJ1-4, with D possibly TRBD1 on 5 matching bases. The CDR3 contains 17 residues. V was trimmed by 0 bases and J by 5 bases, leaving 16 bases between them. In germline, CDR1 is MGHDK, CDR2 SYGVNS. The chain's CDR3 is CASSEYSSLGLNEKLFF. The CDR3 region has the DNA TGTGCCAGCAGTGAATATTCCTCGCTGGGGCTAAATGAAAAACTGTTTTTT.

V usage is TRBV7-9 and J usage is TRBJ1-1, with D possibly being TRBD1 (6 bases). V lost 5 bases to trimming and J lost 1 base, with 11 bases between them. This CDR3 comprises 14 residues. Germline CDR1 reads SEHNR; CDR2 reads FQNEAQ (reference sequence). The DNA of the CDR3 is TGTGCCAGCAGCCCGTGGACAGCGAACACTGAAGCTTTCTTT. It encodes CASSPWTANTEAFF.

V is TRBV4-3 and J is TRBJ2-3; 8 nucleotides line up with TRBD2. The CDR3 spans 15 residues. The ends lost 0 bases at V and 6 bases at J; junction bases unmatched: 5. Germline V gene sequence: CDR1 LGHNA, CDR2 YSLEER. CDR3 nucleotides: TGCGCCAGCAGCCAAGAGGCGGGGGGCCGCGATACGCAGTATTTT. Translation: CASSQEAGGRDTQYF.

The chain is built from TRBV2 and TRBJ2-2, with TRBD1 matching 12 bases. Unmatched junction bases numbered 5, after V lost 5 bases and J lost 7 bases. There are 15 residues in the CDR3. CDR1 and CDR2 (germline): SNHLY, FYNNEI. CDR3 loop: CASSWDRGRDGELFF. The CDR3 DNA reads TGTGCCAGCAGTTGGGACAGGGGGCGGGACGGGGAGCTGTTTTTT. Full variable domain (rest looked up from reference TRBV2 and TRBJ2-2): EPEVTQTPSHQVTQMGQEVILRCVPISNHLYFYWYRQILGQKVEFLVSFYNNEISEKSEIFDDQFSVERPDGSNFTLKIRSTKLEDSAMYFCASSWDRGRDGELFFGEGSRLTVL.

The chain has TRBV27 and TRBJ2-7; no definite D call. The germline CDR1 and CDR2 sequences are MNHEY and SMNVEV (reference sequence). Trimming stripped 2 bases from V and 4 bases from J, with 15 bases between. This CDR3 spans 15 amino acids. CDR3 sequence (DNA): TGTGCCAGCAGTTTAGGGCCCTCTACCCTGTACGAGCAGTACTTC. It yields the protein CASSLGPSTLYEQYF.

The rearrangement joins TRBV18 to TRBJ1-5; 8 bases align to TRBD1. This CDR3 is built from 13 residues. The V gene's germline CDR1 is KGHSH and CDR2 LQKENI. With 6 bases clipped from V and 7 bases from J, the junction kept 5 bases outside the gene matches. The CDR3 sequence: CASSPGGGQPQHF. CDR3 sequence (DNA): TGTGCCAGCTCCCCAGGGGGCGGGCAGCCCCAGCATTTT.

This clone was seen a few times. V and J are TRBV7-2 and TRBJ2-2, with no clear D. Germline assignment: CDR1 SGHTA and CDR2 FQGNSA. The V end lost 3 bases, the J end lost 1 base, and 9 bases lay between the germline ends. The CDR3 spans 15 residues. CDR3 coding DNA: TGTGCCAGCAGCTTGTCTCCTTTGAACACCGGGGAGCTGTTTTTT. Translating it yields CASSLSPLNTGELFF.

The rearrangement joins TRBV27 to TRBJ2-7; 8 bases match TRBD1. V was pared by 8 bases and J by 5 bases, with 11 bases of the junction left unmatched. Germline V gives CDR1 MNHEY, CDR2 SMNVEV (reference sequence). CDR3 size: 14 residues. This chain's CDR3 is CASHKTGESHEQYF. The DNA for the CDR3 is TGTGCCAGCCATAAGACAGGGGAGTCCCACGAGCAGTACTTC.

The chain combines TRBV3-1 (or the pseudogene TRBV3-2) with TRBJ2-7; 8 nucleotides agree with TRBD1. In germline, CDR1 is LGHDT, CDR2 YNNKEL (reference sequence). The V segment lost 6 bases and the J segment 3 bases; nucleotides outside the gene matches: 7. This CDR3 contains 14 residues. The DNA for the CDR3 is TGTGCCAGCAGATTACAGGGGGGAGACTACGAGCAGTACTTC. Translated: CASRLQGGDYEQYF.

This chain uses TRBV2 with TRBJ2-7; 7 bases fit TRBD2. Germline loops: CDR1 SNHLY, CDR2 FYNNEI. The J segment lost 2 bases and the V segment lost 8 bases, leaving 3 bases of the junction unmatched. The CDR3 runs to 12 residues. CDR3 in DNA: TGTGCCAGCCGGGGGGTCCCCTACGAGCAGTACTTC. Residues: CASRGVPYEQYF.